The 30 T cell receptor beta chains below were found in one sample sequenced in a study of blood T cell repertoires in COVID-19 (dated by TCRdb to 2018 to 2021). The method behind the library was the immunoSEQ multiplex PCR assay. The source is immuneACCESS, and TCRdb retained only in-frame sequences with V and J called. Part of the clones is not carried over; for the studies checked, unresolved V genes explain less than half of this, and the remainder is unexplained. Here the sample has over 250,000 clones; approximately 91% occur a single time. The top ten clonotypes cover over 2% of the sample. Sequencing was done on a sample of peripheral blood. These TCRs come from a woman aged 25-40 years with COVID-19, enrolled during active disease.

The V call is TRBV30, the J call TRBJ1-6; 11 bases fit TRBD1. CDR1 is GTSNPN, CDR2 SVGIG, per germline (reference sequence). There are 17 residues in the CDR3. Unmatched junction bases numbered 16, after V lost 2 bases and J lost 13 bases. The CDR3 region has the DNA TGTGCCTGGAGTAACTTACCGGGACAGGGGGATTCGTCGCCCCTCCACTTT. Protein product: CAWSNLPGQGDSSPLHF.

V usage is TRBV27 and J usage is TRBJ1-1; 7 nucleotides match TRBD1. Germline-derived CDR1 and CDR2 are MNHEY and SMNVEV (reference sequence). CDR3 length: 14 residues. J lost 0 bases, V lost 6 bases, and 4 bases had no gene match. DNA of the CDR3: TGTGCCAGCAGCCTGGACAGGATGAACACTGAAGCTTTCTTT. Translation: CASSLDRMNTEAFF.

V and J are TRBV19 and TRBJ2-5; 12 bases map to TRBD1. Germline V gives CDR1 LNHDA, CDR2 SQIVND (reference sequence). The CDR3 extends over 16 amino acids. V was clipped by 3 bases and J by 5 bases; unmatched bases: 7. The CDR3 bases are TGTGCCAGTAGTATTCGGGGACAGGGGGCCGGGGAGACCCAGTACTTC. Its translation: CASSIRGQGAGETQYF.

This clone showed up just once. The V call is TRBV6-5, the J call TRBJ2-3; D perhaps matches TRBD2 (6 bases). CDR1 and CDR2 (germline): MNHEY, SVGAGI. The CDR3 is made up of 14 amino acids. Trimming removed 4 bases at V and 2 bases at J, with 10 bases between. CDR3 sequence reads: CASSSGLFTDTQYF. CDR3 DNA: TGTGCCAGCAGTTCGGGACTCTTCACAGATACGCAGTATTTT.

The CDR3 DNA reads TGTGCCAGCAGTTTGAGAGGAGAACAGCCCCAGCATTTT. Translating it yields CASSLRGEQPQHF. This chain connects TRBV27 to TRBJ1-5, with D uncertain. V was pared by 3 bases and J by 7 bases, with 10 bases between. Germline-derived CDR1 and CDR2 are MNHEY and SMNVEV (reference sequence). The CDR3 totals 13 residues.

The chain has TRBV29-1 and TRBJ1-2; 8 bases line up with TRBD1. Trimming removed 8 bases from V and 4 bases from J; junction bases left unmatched: 6. There are 12 residues in the CDR3. Germline-derived CDR1 and CDR2 are SQVTM and ANQGSEA. DNA of the CDR3: TGCAGCTCGTCCGGGACAGGCTATGGCTACACCTTC. Its translation is CSSSGTGYGYTF. The whole variable domain, remainder taken from reference TRBV29-1 and TRBJ1-2, is SAVISQKPSRDICQRGTSLTIQCQVDSQVTMMFWYRQQPGQSLTLIATANQGSEATYESGFVIDKFPISRPNLTFSTLTVSNMSPEDSSIYLCSSSGTGYGYTFGSGTRLTVV.

The chain links TRBV27 to TRBJ2-7, with TRBD2 matching 12 bases. V shed 2 bases, J shed 7 bases, and the junction held 6 bases outside the gene matches. CDR1 MNHEY and CDR2 SMNVEV come from the germline V gene (reference sequence). The CDR3 sequence is 15 residues long. The CDR3, as DNA: TGTGCCAGCAGTTTACTAGCGGGAGGGCCTCAGGAGCAGTACTTC. It is translated as CASSLLAGGPQEQYF.

The J gene is TRBJ1-5, the V gene TRBV19; TRBD1 might be the D (6 bases). CDR3 length equals 16 residues. The V gene's germline CDR1 is LNHDA and CDR2 SQIVND (reference sequence). Trimming shortened V by 5 bases and J by 4 bases, and 18 bases separated the two germline ends. CDR3 bases: TGTGCCAGTAGTGTCAGGGGCGAGGGGTTTAATCAGCCCCAGCATTTT. Translating gives CASSVRGEGFNQPQHF.

This clone has only a few counts. The chain employs TRBV7-3 and TRBJ2-2, with 7 bases that match TRBD1. This CDR3 comprises 15 residues. CDR1 is SGHTA and CDR2 is FQGTGA in the germline V gene. V lost 4 bases and J lost 6; bases outside the gene matches: 8. The CDR3 region is CASSSRTGFAGELFF. In nucleotides, the CDR3 is TGTGCCAGCAGCTCGAGGACAGGATTTGCCGGGGAGCTGTTTTTT. Full variable domain (remainder filled in from reference TRBV7-3 and TRBJ2-2): GAGVSQTPSNKVTEKGKYVELRCDPISGHTALYWYRQSLGQGPEFLIYFQGTGAADDSGLPNDRFFAVRPEGSVSTLKIQRTERGDSAVYLCASSSRTGFAGELFFGEGSRLTVL.

V is TRBV5-1 and J is TRBJ2-2; 9 bases fit TRBD1. The CDR3 has 16 amino acids. V dropped 7 bases and J dropped 2; count of bases not matched to a gene: 9. Looked up from germline, CDR1 is SGHRS and CDR2 is YFSETQ. The DNA for the CDR3 is TGCGCCAGCGGCCGTATGGACAGGGGAAACACCGGGGAGCTGTTTTTT. Translated, it gives CASGRMDRGNTGELFF.

V and J are TRBV6-1 and TRBJ1-5; 7 bases line up with TRBD1. CDR3 length equals 18 residues. Germline CDR1 and CDR2: MNHNS and SASEGT. Trimming took 4 bases from V and 0 from J; bases not matched to a gene: 12. The DNA of the CDR3 is TGTGCCAGCAGTGTCCGACAGGGAATCTCGTATAGCAATCAGCCCCAGCATTTT. Translation: CASSVRQGISYSNQPQHF.

This rearrangement joins TRBV18 to TRBJ2-3; D call uncertain. This CDR3 has 14 amino acids. Germline CDR1 is KGHSH and CDR2 is LQKENI. V was pared by 6 bases and J by 5 bases, with 15 bases between. The CDR3 is CASSLTPPGDTQYF. In nucleotides, the CDR3 is TGTGCCAGCTCCCTTACTCCGCCCGGAGATACGCAGTATTTT.

The genes are TRBV28 and TRBJ2-4, with 7 bases identical to TRBD1. The CDR3 is 15 residues long. Germline trimming cut 3 bases from V and 3 bases from J; bases unmatched to any gene: 5. Germline V gives CDR1 MDHEN, CDR2 SYDVKM. CDR3 region: CASSFPRDSKNIQYF. The DNA for the CDR3 is TGTGCCAGCAGTTTCCCCCGGGACAGCAAAAACATTCAGTACTTC.

The V call is TRBV10-3, the J call TRBJ2-1, with TRBD2 as a possible D gene (5 bases). This CDR3 contains 16 residues. V lost 3 bases and J 3 bases, leaving 15 bases between the germline ends. In germline, CDR1 is ENHRY, CDR2 SYGVKD. The CDR3 DNA is TGTGCCATCAGTGAACGTACAGCCGGGAACTACAATGAGCAGTTCTTC. It translates to CAISERTAGNYNEQFF.

This chain joins TRBV6-5 and TRBJ1-1, with D possibly TRBD1 on 6 matching bases. The CDR3 has 13 amino acids. Germline-derived CDR1 and CDR2 are MNHEY and SVGAGI. V lost 6 bases and J 5 bases, leaving 13 bases between the germline ends. CDR3 residues: CASRTTGKTEAFF. As DNA, the CDR3 is TGTGCCAGCAGGACAACAGGGAAAACTGAAGCTTTCTTT.

The genes are TRBV5-1 and TRBJ2-7, with D possibly matching TRBD1 (6 bases). The germline gives CDR1 SGHRS, CDR2 YFSETQ. V lost 9 bases and J 1 base, leaving 20 bases between the germline ends. The CDR3 sequence is 15 residues long. The CDR3: CATQQAPGESYEQYF. As DNA, the CDR3 is TGCGCCACCCAACAAGCCCCAGGGGAGTCCTACGAGCAGTACTTC.

V usage is TRBV7-2 and J usage is TRBJ1-6, with 8 positions matching TRBD1. CDR3 length: 17 residues. Trimming removed 1 base from V and 9 bases from J; junction bases left unmatched: 11. Germline-derived CDR1 and CDR2 are SGHTA and FQGNSA. CDR3 sequence: CASSLGPLRTGSSPLHF. In DNA, the CDR3 is TGTGCCAGCAGCTTAGGTCCTCTCCGGACAGGGAGTTCACCCCTCCACTTT. Based on the CDR3 plus reference TRBV7-2 and TRBJ1-6, the full variable domain is GAGVSQSPSNKVTEKGKDVELRCDPISGHTALYWYRQSLGQGLEFLIYFQGNSAPDKSGLPSDRFSAERTGGSVSTLTIQRTQQEDSAVYLCASSLGPLRTGSSPLHFGNGTRLTVT.

In this sample, this clone turned up once. The chain employs TRBV3-1 (or the pseudogene TRBV3-2) and TRBJ2-3, with 7 bases identical to TRBD2. The trim removed 2 bases at V and 4 bases at J, leaving 9 bases unmatched. There are 16 residues in the CDR3. CDR1 and CDR2 (germline): LGHDT, YNNKEL (reference sequence). This chain's CDR3 is CASSQPRDYAADTQYF. The CDR3, as DNA: TGTGCCAGCAGCCAACCTCGGGACTACGCGGCAGATACGCAGTATTTT.

This clone was seen a handful of times. This chain connects TRBV28 to TRBJ2-2; no firm D call. Trimming shortened V by 5 bases and J by 4 bases, and 5 bases separated the two germline ends. CDR1 is MDHEN, CDR2 SYDVKM, per germline. This CDR3 has 12 amino acids. CDR3: CASSTPTGELFF. In DNA form, the CDR3 reads TGTGCCAGCAGTACTCCCACCGGGGAGCTGTTTTTT.

The rearrangement joins TRBV7-8 to TRBJ1-4; D not resolved. Trimming stripped 2 bases from V and 4 bases from J, with 8 bases between. This CDR3 has 14 amino acids. Germline CDR1 and CDR2: SGHVS and FQNEAQ. CDR3 region: CASSLRRLNEKLFF. The DNA of the CDR3 is TGTGCCAGCAGCTTACGGAGGCTTAATGAAAAACTGTTTTTT.

The J gene is TRBJ2-7, the V gene TRBV19; D perhaps matches TRBD2 (6 bases). The CDR3 runs 13 residues. CDR1 and CDR2 (germline): LNHDA, SQIVND (reference sequence). Trimming stripped 5 bases from V and 1 base from J, with 9 bases between. The CDR3 sequence is CASSSTRSYEQYF. CDR3 sequence (DNA): TGTGCCAGTAGTTCGACTAGATCCTACGAGCAGTACTTC.

The chain has TRBV28 and TRBJ1-2; D call uncertain. CDR1 is MDHEN, CDR2 SYDVKM, per germline. This CDR3 contains 15 residues. V was trimmed by 6 bases and J by 0 bases, leaving 14 bases between them. The CDR3 coding sequence is TGTGCCAGCAGCCGAACAGAAGGCGCTAACTATGGCTACACCTTC. Encoded protein: CASSRTEGANYGYTF.

This rearrangement joins TRBV6-6 to TRBJ1-4; 9 nucleotides line up with TRBD1. Trimming removed 2 bases from V and 13 bases from J; junction bases left unmatched: 5. Germline CDR1 reads MNHNY; CDR2 reads SVGAGI (reference sequence). This CDR3 is built from 13 residues. The chain's CDR3 is CASSYAPGQGLFF. For the CDR3, the DNA is TGTGCCAGCAGTTACGCTCCGGGACAGGGACTGTTTTTT.

In this sample, this clone turned up once. V usage is TRBV5-1 and J usage is TRBJ2-7, with 8 bases fitting TRBD2. This CDR3 has 14 residues. Germline assignment: CDR1 SGHRS and CDR2 YFSETQ. Trimming took 0 bases from V and 5 from J; bases not matched to a gene: 4. The CDR3 coding sequence is TGCGCCAGCAGCTTGGACCGGGAGGGGGACGAGCAGTACTTC. It encodes CASSLDREGDEQYF.

The J gene is TRBJ1-1, the V gene TRBV10-3; 10 nucleotides match TRBD1. The CDR3 covers 14 residues. V was pared by 6 bases and J by 4 bases, with 5 bases of the junction left unmatched. Per germline, CDR1 ENHRY and CDR2 SYGVKD. In DNA, the CDR3 is TGTGCCATCAGGACAGGGGGCGCAGGCACTGAAGCTTTCTTT. Translating gives CAIRTGGAGTEAFF.

The J gene is TRBJ1-6, the V gene TRBV28; D remains ambiguous. V shed 6 bases and J shed 7 bases, with 10 bases lying between them. The CDR3 spans 13 residues. Germline loops: CDR1 MDHEN, CDR2 SYDVKM. For the CDR3, the DNA is TGTGCCAGCAGGATTGGAGGGAATTCACCCCTCCACTTT. It encodes CASRIGGNSPLHF.

The chain carries TRBV28 and TRBJ1-4; TRBD1 matches 8 bases. J lost 8 bases, V lost 4 bases, and 6 bases had no gene match. Per germline, CDR1 MDHEN and CDR2 SYDVKM. The CDR3 runs to 14 residues. The CDR3 sequence is CASSSARGQEKLFF. In DNA, the CDR3 is TGTGCCAGCAGTTCCGCCAGGGGGCAGGAAAAACTGTTTTTT.

CDR3 protein: CASSSLPRGSSYNEQFF. The CDR3 coding sequence is TGTGCCAGCAGCTCCTTACCTAGGGGGAGTTCCTACAATGAGCAGTTCTTC. The gene calls are TRBV7-3 and TRBJ2-1, with D perhaps matching TRBD1 (6 bases). The CDR3 has 17 residues. Trimming stripped 4 bases from V and 1 base from J, with 17 bases between. CDR1 is SGHTA, CDR2 FQGTGA, per germline.

V is TRBV24-1 and J is TRBJ2-2; the D gene is possibly TRBD2 (6 bases). V was clipped by 5 bases and J by 3 bases, with 15 bases between them. In germline, CDR1 is KGHDR, CDR2 SFDVKD. This CDR3 is 16 amino acids long. As DNA, the CDR3 is TGTGCCACCAGTGCTTACGGGGGAGGTGACACCGGGGAGCTGTTTTTT. Translated, it gives CATSAYGGGDTGELFF.

This sequence joins TRBV19 and TRBJ1-2; 7 bases are a match to TRBD1. The J segment lost 5 bases and the V segment lost 2 bases, leaving 17 bases of the junction unmatched. This CDR3 spans 18 amino acids. CDR1 is LNHDA, CDR2 SQIVND, per germline (reference sequence). Here the CDR3 reads CASSIRNGQATGRYGYTF. DNA for the CDR3: TGTGCCAGTAGTATAAGAAACGGACAGGCCACGGGAAGGTATGGCTACACCTTC.